Listed below are T cell receptor beta chains from one sample, sequenced in a study of read filtering for tumor transcriptome and immune sequencing. TCRdb re-derived calls from the reads in MiXCR, one entry per CDR3 protein. The sample contains 40,000 or so distinct CDR3 sequences, around 11% of which appear only once. Sequenced sample: a population of CD138-negative cells sorted from bone marrow. These receptors all come from a donor over 35 with multiple myeloma. The CDR3 runs from the conserved cysteine through the conserved F or W. The order of the fields is CDR3 length, D gene, J gene, V gene, clone size, CDR3 DNA, CDR3 protein. The D gene is left open where the match is weak. Clone sizes are given selectively: once, few, many, or a class where the clone is expanded.

>15|TRBD1|TRBJ1-1|TRBV27|many
TGTGCCAGCAGTTCGCAGGGGGCCGTGAACACTGAAGCTTTCTTT
CASSSQGAVNTEAFF
>13|-|TRBJ1-5|TRBV28|few
TGTGCCAGCGGTCGCGATAGCAATCAGCCCCAGCATTTT
CASGRDSNQPQHF
>13|-|TRBJ2-1|TRBV9|many
TGTGCCAGCAGCGTAGATATCCACAATGAGCAGTTCTTC
CASSVDIHNEQFF
>13|-|TRBJ2-7|TRBV28|many
TGTGCCAGCAGTTGGGGCAGCTCCTACGAGCAGTACTTC
CASSWGSSYEQYF
>12|-|TRBJ1-3|TRBV7-2|many
TGTGCCAGCAGCTCCCTTGGAAACACCATATATTTT
CASSSLGNTIYF
>15|-|TRBJ2-3|TRBV6-4|many
TGTGCCAGCAGTGATGGGCGGAGGGATACAGATACGCAGTATTTT
CASSDGRRDTDTQYF
>18|-|TRBJ2-1|TRBV20-1|many
TGCAGTGCTAGAGGACGTTACAGGGATCTAACTTCCTACAATGAGCAGTTCTTC
CSARGRYRDLTSYNEQFF
>18|TRBD2|TRBJ2-4|TRBV6-1|-
TGTGCCAGCAGTGAAGAAATATGGGCTAGCGGGGCGGAAAACATTCAGTACTTC
CASSEEIWASGAENIQYF
>13|TRBD1|TRBJ1-2|TRBV2|many
TGTGCCAGCAGTGAAACAGGGGCTGGCGGCTACACCTTC
CASSETGAGGYTF
>13|-|TRBJ2-7|TRBV11-2|few
TGTGCCAGCAGCTTAGATAGGACCGGGGAGCAGTACTTC
CASSLDRTGEQYF
>16|-|TRBJ1-1|TRBV5-5|many
TGTGCCAGCAGCTTTGGTGCACCAGGAAGCGGGACTGAAGCTTTCTTT
CASSFGAPGSGTEAFF
>12|-|TRBJ2-5|TRBV7-9|many
TGTGCCAGCAGCTCCTACAACCTGGGACCGTACTTC
CASSSYNLGPYF
>13|-|TRBJ1-1|TRBV11-2|-
TGTGCCAGCAGCTTAGATCTCGGTTCTGAAGCTTTCTTT
CASSLDLGSEAFF
>16|-|TRBJ2-1|TRBV6-2/TRBV6-3|many
TGTGCCAGCAGTTACGGGGGCGGGGGACCGTACAATGAGCAGTTCTTC
CASSYGGGGPYNEQFF
>15|-|TRBJ1-5|TRBV12-3/TRBV12-4|many
TGTGCCAGCAGTTTCCCTTCGGGGGTCGGTCAGCCCCAGCATTTT
CASSFPSGVGQPQHF
>15|TRBD2|TRBJ2-2|TRBV6-1|few
TGTGCCAGCAGTCCAGCGGGGGGGCCCGACGGGGAGCTGTTTTTT
CASSPAGGPDGELFF
>14|-|TRBJ1-5|TRBV12-3/TRBV12-4|-
TGTGCCAGCAGTGTGACCAACAGCAATCAGCCCCAGCATTTT
CASSVTNSNQPQHF
>13|-|TRBJ2-5|TRBV20-1|many
TGCAGTGCTAGGGACCCCGGGGGAGAGACCCAGTACTTC
CSARDPGGETQYF
>13|-|TRBJ1-3|TRBV3-1|few
TGTGCCAGCGAGCTACGGGGGGAAAACACCATATATTTT
CASELRGENTIYF
>12|-|TRBJ2-7|TRBV28|-
TGTGCCAGCAGTCTCCCATCCTACGAGCAGTACTTC
CASSLPSYEQYF
>16|-|TRBJ2-2|TRBV7-2|many
TGTGCCAGCAGCTTGGACGGGCCCCAGAACACCGGGGAGCTGTTTTTT
CASSLDGPQNTGELFF
>15|-|TRBJ1-1|TRBV7-2|many
TGTGCCAGCAGCAAACGAACATCCGGGGTTACTGAAGCTTTCTTT
CASSKRTSGVTEAFF
>14|-|TRBJ2-1|TRBV12-3/TRBV12-4|many
TGTGCCAGCAGTTCACACCGTCCCTTTTATGAGCAGTTCTTC
CASSSHRPFYEQFF
>13|-|TRBJ1-1|TRBV2|many
TGTGCCAGCAGTGAACAGGAGGACACTGAAGCTTTCTTT
CASSEQEDTEAFF
>14|-|TRBJ2-1|TRBV29-1|many
TGCAGCGTCGCGGACTCTAGATCCTACAATGAGCAGTTCTTC
CSVADSRSYNEQFF
>12|-|TRBJ2-3|TRBV20-1|many
TGCAGTGCTCTCCACGCCCGAGATACGCAGTATTTT
CSALHARDTQYF
>16|TRBD2|TRBJ2-1|TRBV7-3|many
TGTGCCAGCAGCTTAATGGGGACTAGCGGCCCCAATGAGCAGTTCTTC
CASSLMGTSGPNEQFF
>15|TRBD1|TRBJ2-7|TRBV5-1|-
TGCGCCAGCGGTGCCGGGACAGTGGTAACCTACGAGCAGTACTTC
CASGAGTVVTYEQYF
>14|TRBD2|TRBJ2-7|TRBV11-2|many
TGTGCCAGCAGCTTAGTCTTCGGGGGGACCGAGCAGTACTTC
CASSLVFGGTEQYF
>16|-|TRBJ2-3|TRBV20-1|many
TGCAGTGCCCTCCCGGGGGAGGGGGGAAGCACAGATACGCAGTATTTT
CSALPGEGGSTDTQYF
>14|TRBD2|TRBJ2-1|TRBV9|many
TGTGCCAGCAGCGATAGCGGGGGCCGCAATGAGCAGTTCTTC
CASSDSGGRNEQFF
>16|-|TRBJ2-3|TRBV7-8|many
TGTGCCAGCAGCCCCCATAATAGGGCCGGGACAGATACGCAGTATTTT
CASSPHNRAGTDTQYF
>13|-|TRBJ1-1|TRBV12-5|many
TGTGCTAGTGGCCTAAATCTTCGGGCTTCGGCTTTCTTT
CASGLNLRASAFF
>14|TRBD1|TRBJ2-1|TRBV20-1|few
TGCAGTGCTAGCGGGACAGGGGGAAAGGGTGAGCAGTTCTTC
CSASGTGGKGEQFF
>18|-|TRBJ1-3|TRBV28|many
TGTGCCAGCAGTTCTTCCCGGGGGGGGGCGATTGCTGGAAACACCATATATTTT
CASSSSRGGAIAGNTIYF
>13|-|TRBJ1-5|TRBV7-6|many
TGTGCCAGCAGCTTATACCCCGATCAGCCCCAGCATTTT
CASSLYPDQPQHF
>15|TRBD1|TRBJ2-7|TRBV5-4|many
TGTGCCAGCAGCACCCCGGGACAGGGGGTCAACGAGCAGTACTTC
CASSTPGQGVNEQYF
>16|-|TRBJ2-2|TRBV11-2|few
TGTGCCAGCAGCTTATTCGGCGGGGGCGCTACCGGGGAGCTGTTTTTT
CASSLFGGGATGELFF
>13|-|TRBJ1-5|TRBV10-3|many
TGTGCCATCAGCGGGGGGGGCAATCAGCCCCAGCATTTT
CAISGGGNQPQHF
>17|-|TRBJ2-1|TRBV5-4|many
TGTGCCAGCAGCTTTGGCAAGCGGGCCTCCGGCTCCGATGAGCAGTTCTTC
CASSFGKRASGSDEQFF
>17|TRBD1|TRBJ1-5|TRBV4-1|many
TGCGCCAGCAGCCAAGAATGGGACAGGGGCCATAATCAGCCCCAGCATTTT
CASSQEWDRGHNQPQHF
>11|-|TRBJ1-1|TRBV20-1|many
TGCAGTGTACAGTTGAACACTGAAGCTTTCTTT
CSVQLNTEAFF
>13|-|TRBJ1-5|TRBV6-2/TRBV6-3|few
TGTGCCAGCAGTGCCTTCGAGAATCAGCCCCAGCATTTT
CASSAFENQPQHF
>17|TRBD1|TRBJ2-6|TRBV5-5|many
TGTGCCAGCAGCCGGACAGGGTTACTCTCTGGGGCCAACGTCCTGACTTTC
CASSRTGLLSGANVLTF
>13|TRBD1|TRBJ1-5|TRBV12-3/TRBV12-4|many
TGTGCTAGCAGTTCGGGACAGGGCACAGCCCAGCATTTT
CASSSGQGTAQHF
>14|TRBD2|TRBJ2-1|TRBV28|many
TGTGCCAGTTTCCCCGGGACTAGCACCCATGAGCAGTTCTTC
CASFPGTSTHEQFF
>14|TRBD1|TRBJ1-1|TRBV6-2/TRBV6-3|many
TGTGCCAGCCGCCCAGGGGGCGTGAACACTGAAGCTTTCTTT
CASRPGGVNTEAFF
>13|TRBD2|TRBJ2-3|TRBV25-1|many
TGTGCCAGCAGTGTCGGGGGGGCTTATACGCAGTATTTT
CASSVGGAYTQYF
>14|TRBD2|TRBJ2-5|TRBV7-8|many
TGTGCCAGCAGCCCCGGCGGGGGGCGAGAGACCCAGTACTTC
CASSPGGGRETQYF
>14|-|TRBJ2-5|TRBV4-1|many
TGCGCCAGCAGCCAAGGGGATCTGACTAGTACCCAGTACTTC
CASSQGDLTSTQYF
>14|TRBD1|TRBJ2-2|TRBV20-1|many
TGCAGTGCTCCGGACAGGTCCAACACCGGGGAGCTGTTTTTT
CSAPDRSNTGELFF
>17|TRBD1|TRBJ2-1|TRBV7-2|-
TGTGCCTGCAGCCAGAGTCCGGGACAGGGCCTCGGTGATAAGCAGTTCTTC
CACSQSPGQGLGDKQFF
>14|TRBD1|TRBJ2-1|TRBV29-1|many
TGCAGCGTCGGTGGACAGGGGGCCTACAATGAGCAGTTCTTC
CSVGGQGAYNEQFF
>13|-|TRBJ1-1|TRBV6-1|many
TGTGCCAGCAGTGTAAGGATGAACACTGAAGCTTTCTTT
CASSVRMNTEAFF